These 21 T cell receptor beta chains came from one sample sequenced in a study of sequential checkpoint blockade in melanoma. Sequencing used immunoSEQ multiplex PCR; TCRdb keeps in-frame clones, though not all of them. This table has around 20,000 clones, around 75% appearing once. Treatment indicated: randomized to nivolumab then ipilimumab (arm A) or the reverse (arm B). The sample was CD8+ T cells sorted from blood (inferred from file names), taken from a patient given nivolumab and ipilimumab in sequence. These receptors came from a human donor with melanoma.

The chain employs TRBV11-2 and TRBJ2-7, with 7 bases lining up with TRBD1. The CDR3 covers 14 residues. The germline gives CDR1 SGHAT, CDR2 FQNNGV. The J segment lost 4 bases and the V segment lost 5 bases, leaving 8 bases of the junction unmatched. CDR3 amino acids: CASSPRGNFYEQYF. CDR3 sequence (DNA): TGTGCCAGCAGCCCCAGGGGGAACTTTTACGAGCAGTACTTC.

V usage is TRBV19 and J usage is TRBJ1-5, with 7 bases aligning to TRBD1. Germline V gives CDR1 LNHDA, CDR2 SQIVND (reference sequence). V shed 3 bases, J shed 7 bases, and the junction held 6 bases outside the gene matches. The CDR3 covers 14 residues. CDR3 residues: CASSIRDRRQPQHF. The CDR3 DNA reads as TGTGCCAGTAGTATCCGGGACAGAAGACAGCCCCAGCATTTT.

This sequence joins TRBV7-8 and TRBJ2-7; TRBD1 matches 9 bases. The CDR3 length is 14 residues. Germline loops: CDR1 SGHVS, CDR2 FQNEAQ. V lost 3 bases to trimming and J lost 4 bases; unmatched junction nucleotides: 4. CDR3 in amino acids: CASSFRDRDYEQYF. In nucleotides, the CDR3 is TGTGCCAGCAGCTTCAGGGACAGGGATTACGAGCAGTACTTC.

This chain joins TRBV6-6 and TRBJ1-5; D gene unclear. Trimming took off 6 bases at V and 2 bases at J, with 11 bases between the two ends. This CDR3 has 14 residues. From germline, CDR1 is MNHNY and CDR2 SVGAGI (reference sequence). CDR3 loop: CASRPGFGNQPQHF. The CDR3 region has the DNA TGTGCCAGCAGGCCGGGGTTTGGCAATCAGCCCCAGCATTTT.

V is TRBV7-9 and J is TRBJ1-1; unclear D gene. The CDR3 runs 12 residues. V was trimmed by 5 bases and J by 5 bases, leaving 9 bases between them. The germline V gene has CDR1 SEHNR and CDR2 FQNEAQ (reference sequence). CDR3 amino acids: CASSPYLTEAFF. The DNA for the CDR3 is TGTGCCAGCAGCCCTTATTTAACTGAAGCTTTCTTT.

V gene TRBV6-5 combines with J gene TRBJ1-5, with D possibly being TRBD1 (6 bases). The CDR3 extends over 15 amino acids. Germline V gene sequence: CDR1 MNHEY, CDR2 SVGAGI. V lost 0 bases to trimming and J lost 5 bases, with 11 bases between them. CDR3 protein: CASSYSGRGDQPQHF. The CDR3, as DNA: TGTGCCAGCAGTTACTCGGGGAGGGGGGATCAGCCCCAGCATTTT.

V and J are TRBV29-1 and TRBJ1-1, with D uncertain. Germline CDR1 SQVTM, CDR2 ANQGSEA. V was cut by 5 bases and J by 6 bases, with 13 bases left in between. The CDR3 totals 12 residues. The CDR3 sequence is CSVRVRGAEAFF. As DNA, the CDR3 is TGCAGCGTTCGAGTCCGCGGGGCTGAAGCTTTCTTT.

The V gene is TRBV27, the J gene TRBJ2-7; 10 nucleotides agree with TRBD2. The V segment lost 6 bases and the J segment 7 bases; nucleotides outside the gene matches: 9. The germline gives CDR1 MNHEY, CDR2 SMNVEV (reference sequence). This CDR3 region has 14 residues. CDR3 residues: CASRLSGRAWEQYF. Here the CDR3 DNA reads TGTGCCAGCAGGCTAAGCGGGAGGGCTTGGGAGCAGTACTTC.

This sequence joins TRBV27 and TRBJ2-7, with 8 bases aligning to TRBD1. The germline V gene has CDR1 MNHEY and CDR2 SMNVEV (reference sequence). The CDR3 has 12 residues. The V gene end was trimmed by 8 bases and the J gene end by 3 bases; junction bases not matched to a gene: 3. The CDR3 region has the DNA TGTGCCAGCGGACAGGGAAACTACGAGCAGTACTTC. Residues: CASGQGNYEQYF.

This chain uses TRBV28 with TRBJ1-2, with D possibly being TRBD1 (5 bases). The CDR3 is 13 residues long. Per germline, CDR1 MDHEN and CDR2 SYDVKM. V was clipped by 7 bases and J by 8 bases, with 17 bases between them. The chain's CDR3 is CASTLGGAWGYTF. In DNA, the CDR3 is TGTGCCAGCACCCTAGGAGGGGCTTGGGGCTACACCTTC.

J is TRBJ1-1 and V is TRBV7-8, with D possibly TRBD1 on 5 matching bases. In germline, CDR1 is SGHVS, CDR2 FQNEAQ. This CDR3 is built from 12 residues. V was cut by 8 bases and J by 4 bases, with 11 bases left in between. CDR3 DNA sequence: TGTGCCAGCTCTTGGGGGGGCACTGAAGCTTTCTTT. Translating gives CASSWGGTEAFF.

The V and J genes are TRBV7-2 and TRBJ1-4; D ambiguous. In germline, CDR1 is SGHTA, CDR2 FQGNSA. The CDR3 length is 12 residues. The V end was cut by 7 bases, the J end by 3 bases, with 6 bases between. CDR3 nucleotide sequence: TGTGCCAGCACCGAGGCTAATGAAAAACTGTTTTTT. It specifies CASTEANEKLFF.

V gene TRBV5-8 combines with J gene TRBJ2-7; 8 bases are shared with TRBD1. From germline, CDR1 is SGHTS and CDR2 YDEGEE. The CDR3 extends over 15 amino acids. V shed 1 base and J 6 bases; nucleotides not matched to a gene: 9. Here the CDR3 DNA reads TGTGCCAGCAGCTTGTTGGCAGGGGGCGCTTCCGAGCAGTACTTC. This encodes CASSLLAGGASEQYF.

The chain links TRBV5-4 to TRBJ2-7; D is undetermined. Trimming stripped 1 base from V and 2 bases from J, with 7 bases between. The CDR3 length is 13 residues. Germline CDR1 reads SGHNT; CDR2 reads YYREEE (reference sequence). As DNA, the CDR3 is TGTGCCAGCAGCTTGAACGGTCCCTACGAGCAGTACTTC. Translating it yields CASSLNGPYEQYF.

This rearrangement joins TRBV7-9 to TRBJ1-2, with 7 bases lining up with TRBD1. This CDR3 contains 18 residues. Germline CDR1 is SEHNR and CDR2 is FQNEAQ (reference sequence). Unmatched junction bases numbered 18, after V lost 3 bases and J lost 5 bases. CDR3 sequence: CASSFLGQETPVWYGYTF. The CDR3 DNA is TGTGCCAGCAGCTTTCTTGGACAGGAGACCCCCGTTTGGTATGGCTACACCTTC.

The chain carries TRBV28 and TRBJ1-1; possibly TRBD1 for D (5 bases). Deletions cut 2 bases from V and 1 base from J, with 8 bases between. Germline V gene lookup returns CDR1 MDHEN and CDR2 SYDVKM. This CDR3 is built from 14 residues. The CDR3 region is CASSLTGTNTEAFF. The DNA for the CDR3 is TGTGCCAGCAGTTTAACAGGAACGAACACTGAAGCTTTCTTT.

The chain uses TRBV27 and TRBJ1-1; no clear D. Per germline, CDR1 MNHEY and CDR2 SMNVEV (reference sequence). This CDR3 is 13 amino acids long. The V gene lost 8 bases and the J gene lost 1 base, with 11 bases spanning the gap. The CDR3, as DNA: TGTGCCAGCCGGCGGAGTCCGAACACTGAAGCTTTCTTT. The encoded protein is CASRRSPNTEAFF.

The chain uses TRBV2 and TRBJ2-7; 12 positions match TRBD2. The CDR3 is 16 amino acids. Germline CDR1 and CDR2: SNHLY and FYNNEI. J was trimmed by 0 bases and V by 7 bases; bases with no gene match: 7. CDR3: CASTRTSGVNSYEQYF. In DNA form, the CDR3 reads TGTGCCAGCACCCGGACTAGCGGGGTCAACTCCTACGAGCAGTACTTC.

The chain links TRBV6-5 to TRBJ2-7; 10 bases agree with TRBD1. Germline V gene sequence: CDR1 MNHEY, CDR2 SVGAGI. Trimming took 4 bases from V and 1 from J; bases not matched to a gene: 7. The CDR3 covers 16 residues. The CDR3 protein is CASSLGQGTGSYEQYF. Written as DNA, the CDR3 is TGTGCCAGCAGTTTGGGACAGGGGACCGGATCCTACGAGCAGTACTTC.

This clone was observed a few times. The V gene is TRBV19, the J gene TRBJ1-2, with 8 nucleotides matching TRBD1. CDR1 and CDR2 (germline): LNHDA, SQIVND (reference sequence). Trimming cost V 5 bases and J 4 bases; bases outside gene matches: 12. This CDR3 region has 16 residues. The DNA of the CDR3 is TGTGCCAGTAGTGTCCAGACAGGGGCGGAGGCCTATGGCTACACCTTC. This codes for CASSVQTGAEAYGYTF. Full variable domain (rest looked up from reference TRBV19 and TRBJ1-2): DGGITQSPKYLFRKEGQNVTLSCEQNLNHDAMYWYRQDPGQGLRLIYYSQIVNDFQKGDIAEGYSVSREKKESFPLTVTSAQKNPTAFYLCASSVQTGAEAYGYTFGSGTRLTVV.

This clone came up a few times. V and J are TRBV19 and TRBJ1-5; no firm D call. The germline gives CDR1 LNHDA, CDR2 SQIVND (reference sequence). Between the trimmed V and J ends, which lost 3 bases and 1 base, there was a span of 7 bases. The CDR3 extends over 14 amino acids. The CDR3 DNA follows: TGTGCCAGTAGTATTTGGAGGAGCAATCAGCCCCAGCATTTT. Translated: CASSIWRSNQPQHF.